This is a list of T cell receptor beta chains from one sample in a study of CD8 T cells in Susac syndrome. TCRdb re-called the immunoSEQ multiplex PCR reads through MiXCR, storing one row per CDR3 protein. The sample records approximately 190,000 distinct CDR3 sequences, around nine tenths being singletons. The source material was CD4+ T cells from PBMCs. These receptors came from a human donor with Susac syndrome. The CDR3 runs from the conserved cysteine through the conserved F or W. The order of the fields is clone size, D gene, V gene, J gene, CDR3 protein, CDR3 DNA. D genes are given only for firm matches. Size tells how often a clone was seen (once, few, many) or the class of an expanded clone, and some rows leave it out.

size: NA; D: NA; V: TRBV12-3/TRBV12-4; J: TRBJ2-4; CDR3: CASTTTGAKNIQYF; DNA: TGTGCCAGCACCACGACAGGAGCCAAAAACATTCAGTACTTC
size: NA; D: NA; V: TRBV9; J: TRBJ2-2; CDR3: CASSGPGFTGELFF; DNA: TGTGCCAGCAGCGGGCCAGGGTTCACCGGGGAGCTGTTTTTT
size: once; D: NA; V: TRBV11-2; J: TRBJ1-1; CDR3: CASSFAADTEVFF; DNA: TGTGCCAGCAGCTTCGCGGCAGACACTGAAGTTTTCTTT
size: NA; D: NA; V: TRBV5-1; J: TRBJ2-2; CDR3: CASSLGVIGDYTGELFF; DNA: TGCGCCAGCAGCTTGGGGGTTATCGGAGACTACACCGGGGAGCTGTTTTTT
size: NA; D: TRBD2; V: TRBV20-1; J: TRBJ2-3; CDR3: CSARLAVYTDTQYF; DNA: TGCAGTGCTAGACTAGCGGTGTACACAGATACGCAGTATTTT
size: NA; D: NA; V: TRBV3-1; J: TRBJ2-7; CDR3: CASRGADSYEQYF; DNA: TGTGCCAGCAGAGGGGCGGACTCCTACGAGCAGTACTTC
size: NA; D: TRBD2; V: TRBV5-1; J: TRBJ2-3; CDR3: CASSLAGREVADTQYF; DNA: TGCGCCAGCAGCTTGGCGGGTCGGGAGGTCGCAGATACGCAGTATTTT
size: NA; D: TRBD1; V: TRBV12-3/TRBV12-4; J: TRBJ1-5; CDR3: CASSLETGSQPQHF; DNA: TGTGCCAGCAGTTTGGAGACAGGGAGTCAGCCCCAGCATTTT
size: once; D: NA; V: TRBV20-1; J: TRBJ2-3; CDR3: CSARDYGGPDTQYF; DNA: TGCAGTGCTAGAGATTACGGGGGGCCAGATACGCAGTATTTT
size: NA; D: TRBD2; V: TRBV9; J: TRBJ2-7; CDR3: CASSPYTPGGVTNEQYF; DNA: TGTGCCAGCAGCCCCTATACCCCGGGGGGGGTTACCAACGAGCAGTACTTC
size: NA; D: NA; V: TRBV11-1; J: TRBJ1-1; CDR3: CASSPPYQRTEAFF; DNA: TGTGCCAGCAGCCCGCCCTACCAGAGAACTGAAGCTTTCTTT
size: NA; D: NA; V: TRBV5-1; J: TRBJ2-7; CDR3: CASSLRGGPSYEQYF; DNA: TGCGCCAGCAGCCTCCGTGGGGGCCCCTCCTACGAGCAGTACTTC
size: NA; D: NA; V: TRBV6-1; J: TRBJ1-2; CDR3: CASAPTLDSPYGYTF; DNA: TGTGCCAGCGCTCCTACATTGGACAGCCCCTATGGCTACACCTTC
size: NA; D: NA; V: TRBV2; J: TRBJ2-1; CDR3: CASSEGAVTYNEQFF; DNA: TGTGCCAGCAGTGAAGGGGCAGTGACCTACAATGAGCAGTTCTTC
size: NA; D: NA; V: TRBV14; J: TRBJ1-4; CDR3: CASSPNRSPTNEKLFF; DNA: TGTGCCAGCAGCCCCAATAGGAGTCCGACTAATGAAAAACTGTTTTTT
size: NA; D: TRBD2; V: TRBV12-3/TRBV12-4; J: TRBJ2-1; CDR3: CASCLNSGIYNEQFF; DNA: TGTGCCAGCTGTCTGAATAGCGGGATTTACAATGAGCAGTTCTTC
size: once; D: NA; V: TRBV27; J: TRBJ2-4; CDR3: CASSATVTVAKNIQYF; DNA: TGTGCCAGCAGTGCGACCGTCACGGTAGCCAAAAACATTCAGTACTTC
size: NA; D: NA; V: TRBV9; J: TRBJ1-5; CDR3: CASSVGLQGNQPQHF; DNA: TGTGCCAGCAGCGTAGGTCTTCAGGGCAATCAGCCCCAGCATTTT
size: NA; D: NA; V: TRBV5-1; J: TRBJ2-3; CDR3: CASSLAGSAGASTDTQYF; DNA: TGCGCCAGCAGCTTGGCCGGATCTGCGGGGGCTAGCACAGATACGCAGTATTTT
size: NA; D: TRBD1; V: TRBV5-1; J: TRBJ2-1; CDR3: CASSSTGGGGNTYNEQFF; DNA: TGCGCCAGCAGCTCGACAGGGGGAGGAGGGAATACTTACAATGAGCAGTTCTTC
size: NA; D: TRBD1; V: TRBV5-1; J: TRBJ2-1; CDR3: CASSKGQESYNEQFF; DNA: TGCGCCAGCAGCAAAGGACAGGAGTCTTACAATGAGCAGTTCTTC
size: NA; D: TRBD1; V: TRBV20-1; J: TRBJ1-5; CDR3: CSARGATGEGQPQHF; DNA: TGCAGTGCTAGAGGTGCTACAGGGGAGGGTCAGCCCCAGCATTTT
size: NA; D: NA; V: TRBV27; J: TRBJ1-4; CDR3: CASSLYGEGNEKLFF; DNA: TGTGCCAGCAGTTTATATGGCGAGGGTAATGAAAAACTGTTTTTT
size: NA; D: NA; V: TRBV10-3; J: TRBJ2-2; CDR3: CAISESQGSNTGELFF; DNA: TGTGCCATCAGTGAGTCGCAAGGATCTAACACCGGGGAGCTGTTTTTT
size: once; D: NA; V: TRBV6-6; J: TRBJ2-1; CDR3: CASSPRVFEQFF; DNA: TGTGCCAGCAGTCCAAGGGTCTTTGAGCAGTTCTTC
size: NA; D: TRBD2; V: TRBV19; J: TRBJ2-1; CDR3: CASSIPGLANNEQFF; DNA: TGTGCCAGTAGTATACCGGGACTAGCTAACAATGAGCAGTTCTTC
size: once; D: TRBD1; V: TRBV30; J: TRBJ2-7; CDR3: CAWNSPGTGRYEQYF; DNA: TGTGCCTGGAATTCTCCCGGGACAGGGAGATACGAGCAGTACTTC
size: NA; D: NA; V: TRBV10-2; J: TRBJ2-1; CDR3: CASSVWNEQFF; DNA: TGCGCCAGCAGTGTATGGAATGAGCAGTTCTTC
size: once; D: NA; V: TRBV12-3/TRBV12-4; J: TRBJ2-1; CDR3: CASSPEDSPYNEQFF; DNA: TGTGCCAGCAGTCCCGAGGACTCCCCCTACAATGAGCAGTTCTTC
size: once; D: NA; V: TRBV10-1; J: TRBJ2-5; CDR3: CASSRDHQETQYF; DNA: TGCGCCAGCAGCCGGGACCATCAAGAGACCCAGTACTTC
size: once; D: TRBD1; V: TRBV7-2; J: TRBJ1-3; CDR3: CASSSPGQGNTIYF; DNA: TGTGCCAGCAGCTCACCGGGACAGGGAAACACCATATATTTT
size: NA; D: NA; V: TRBV20-1; J: TRBJ1-5; CDR3: CSAMIPGRISNQPQHF; DNA: TGCAGTGCCATGATACCGGGACGGATTAGCAATCAGCCCCAGCATTTT
size: NA; D: NA; V: TRBV9; J: TRBJ2-3; CDR3: CASSVGSGAPDTQYF; DNA: TGTGCCAGCAGCGTAGGTAGCGGCGCCCCAGATACGCAGTATTTT
size: once; D: NA; V: TRBV7-9; J: TRBJ2-1; CDR3: CASSLASQAVNEQFF; DNA: TGTGCCAGCAGCTTAGCGTCCCAAGCGGTCAATGAGCAGTTCTTC
size: NA; D: TRBD1; V: TRBV7-9; J: TRBJ1-6; CDR3: CASSLGDRENSPLHF; DNA: TGTGCCAGCAGCTTAGGGGACAGGGAAAATTCACCCCTCCACTTT
size: NA; D: NA; V: TRBV4-1; J: TRBJ1-3; CDR3: CASSQETVSGNTIYF; DNA: TGCGCCAGCAGCCAAGAGACAGTCTCTGGAAACACCATATATTTT
size: NA; D: TRBD1; V: TRBV9; J: TRBJ1-3; CDR3: CASTSGTAGTSGNTIYF; DNA: TGTGCCAGCACCTCCGGGACAGCAGGGACGTCTGGAAACACCATATATTTT
size: NA; D: TRBD1; V: TRBV18; J: TRBJ1-1; CDR3: CASSPPGGRTEAFF; DNA: TGTGCCAGCTCTCCCCCAGGGGGTCGGACTGAAGCTTTCTTT
size: NA; D: NA; V: TRBV5-1; J: TRBJ1-1; CDR3: CASSPRGEGTEAFF; DNA: TGCGCCAGCAGCCCTAGGGGTGAAGGCACTGAAGCTTTCTTT
size: NA; D: NA; V: TRBV6-2/TRBV6-3; J: TRBJ1-2; CDR3: CASRINRESRRRYTF; DNA: TGTGCCAGCAGGATAAACAGGGAATCTCGTAGGCGCTACACCTTC
size: NA; D: NA; V: TRBV27; J: TRBJ1-2; CDR3: CASRSQGFDYGYTF; DNA: TGTGCCAGCCGATCCCAGGGATTCGACTATGGCTACACCTTC